The 7 T cell receptor beta chains listed next were all sequenced from one sample in a study of blood T cells in healthy people across ages (dated by TCRdb to about 2015). The library was obtained by 5' RACE. The reads were generated on an Illumina HiSeq 2500. A second PCR of about 6 to 11 cycles was performed with a sample-barcoded 5' primer and a J-beta primer mix. Using fastp trimming at Q25 and MiXCR clonotype assembly, TCRdb reanalyzed the public sequencing data and kept in-frame beta chains. Each entry merges the rows of one CDR3 protein and shows their most common DNA and genes. This sample gives roughly 720,000 distinct CDR3 sequences in total; 53% of them show up just once. The biggest ten clones account for around 40% of the sample. The sample taken for sequencing was blood. Every receptor here comes from a man older than 75 in good health.

The chain employs TRBV24-1 and TRBJ2-1, with 12 bases lining up with TRBD2. V shed 3 bases and J 8 bases; nucleotides not matched to a gene: 10. Per germline, CDR1 KGHDR and CDR2 SFDVKD. The CDR3 is made up of 17 amino acids. In DNA, the CDR3 is TGTGCCACCAGTGATCCGGGTCTAGCGGGAGGGCGGGATGAGCAGTTCTTC. Its protein is CATSDPGLAGGRDEQFF.

The chain combines TRBV20-1 with TRBJ2-4; D tentatively fits TRBD1 or TRBD2 (6 bases each). The J call is uncertain, as TRBJ2-7 better fits the DNA end. Looked up from germline, CDR1 is DFQATT and CDR2 is SNEGSKA (reference sequence). This CDR3 region has 15 residues. The CDR3 here is CSASPRGLKIYEQYF. The CDR3 nucleotides are TGCAGTGCTTCCCCTCGGGGGCTAAAAATTTACGAGCAGTACTTC.

There are a few counts of this clonotype. V usage is TRBV5-1 and J usage is TRBJ1-1; D is uncertain. Germline CDR1 SGHRS, CDR2 YFSETQ. V was pared by 0 bases and J by 7 bases, with 10 bases between. The CDR3 consists of 13 residues. CDR3 sequence: CASSLEVWGEAFF. The CDR3 DNA is TGCGCCAGCAGCTTGGAGGTTTGGGGTGAAGCTTTCTTT.

V usage is TRBV6-5 and J usage is TRBJ2-6; the match to TRBD1 covers 7 bases. After removal of 4 bases from V and 5 bases from J, the junction contained 11 bases not matched to a gene. This CDR3 has 17 residues. Looked up from germline, CDR1 is MNHEY and CDR2 is SVGAGI. The CDR3 loop is CASSSLGQVTRANVLTF. DNA of the CDR3: TGTGCCAGCAGTTCCCTCGGACAGGTCACCAGGGCCAACGTCCTGACTTTC.

V gene TRBV18 combines with J gene TRBJ1-1; 7 nucleotides align to TRBD1. The CDR3 covers 15 residues. The germline V gene encodes CDR1 KGHSH and CDR2 LQKENI. Germline trimming cut 5 bases from V and 1 base from J; bases unmatched to any gene: 7. CDR3 amino acids: CASSGEAGGNTEAFF. The DNA for the CDR3 is TGTGCCAGCTCAGGGGAGGCAGGGGGGAACACTGAAGCTTTCTTT.

The rearrangement links TRBV20-1 to TRBJ2-1, with 8 bases aligning to TRBD2. Looked up from germline, CDR1 is DFQATT and CDR2 is SNEGSKA (reference sequence). V lost 6 bases, J lost 6 bases, and 4 bases stayed unmatched. The CDR3 has 12 residues. CDR3 in DNA: TGCAGTGCCGGAGCGGGAGTCAATGAGCAGTTCTTC. This gives the protein CSAGAGVNEQFF.

The chain recombines TRBV6-1 with TRBJ2-7; D is perhaps TRBD1 (5 bases). The V gene lost 4 bases and the J gene lost 0 bases, with 13 bases spanning the gap. Germline CDR1 reads MNHNS; CDR2 reads SASEGT. This CDR3 comprises 15 residues. CDR3 protein: CASSAPSGFSYEQYF. For the CDR3, the DNA is TGTGCCAGCAGTGCCCCGTCAGGGTTCTCCTACGAGCAGTACTTC.